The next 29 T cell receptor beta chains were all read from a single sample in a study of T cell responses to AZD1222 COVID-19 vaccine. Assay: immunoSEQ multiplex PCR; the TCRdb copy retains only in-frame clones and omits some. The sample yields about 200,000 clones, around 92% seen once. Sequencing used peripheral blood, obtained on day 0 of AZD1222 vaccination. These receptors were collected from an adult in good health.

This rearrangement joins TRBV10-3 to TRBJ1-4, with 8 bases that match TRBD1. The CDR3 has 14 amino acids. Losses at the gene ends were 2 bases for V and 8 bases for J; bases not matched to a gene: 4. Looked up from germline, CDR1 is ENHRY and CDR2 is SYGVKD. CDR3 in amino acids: CAISEGQGGEKLFF. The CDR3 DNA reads TGTGCCATCAGTGAGGGACAGGGCGGCGAAAAACTGTTTTTT.

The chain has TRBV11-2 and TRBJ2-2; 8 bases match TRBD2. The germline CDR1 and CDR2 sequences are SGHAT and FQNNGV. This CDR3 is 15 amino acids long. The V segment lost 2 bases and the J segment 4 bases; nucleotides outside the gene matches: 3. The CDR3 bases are TGTGCCAGCAGCTTAAGCGGGGGTTTCACCGGGGAGCTGTTTTTT. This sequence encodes CASSLSGGFTGELFF.

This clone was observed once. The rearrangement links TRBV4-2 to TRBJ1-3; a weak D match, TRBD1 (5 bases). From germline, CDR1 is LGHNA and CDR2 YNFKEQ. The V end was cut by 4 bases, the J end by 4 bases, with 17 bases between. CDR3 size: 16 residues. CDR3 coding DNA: TGTGCCAGCAGCCTCAAGGAGCCAGGGCACGGAAACACCATATATTTT. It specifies CASSLKEPGHGNTIYF.

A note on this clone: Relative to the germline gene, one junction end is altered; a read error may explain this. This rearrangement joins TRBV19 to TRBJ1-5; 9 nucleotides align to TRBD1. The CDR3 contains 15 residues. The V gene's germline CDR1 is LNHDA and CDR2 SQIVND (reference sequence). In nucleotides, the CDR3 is TGTGCCAGTGGTATGGGACAGGGAATAAATCAGCCCCAGCATTTT. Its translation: CASGMGQGINQPQHF. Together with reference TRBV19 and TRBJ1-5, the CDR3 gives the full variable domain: DGGITQSPKYLFRKEGQNVTLSCEQNLNHDAMYWYRQDPGQGLRLIYYSQIVNDFQKGDIAEGYSVSREKKESFPLTVTSAQKNPTAFYLCASGMGQGINQPQHFGDGTRLSIL.

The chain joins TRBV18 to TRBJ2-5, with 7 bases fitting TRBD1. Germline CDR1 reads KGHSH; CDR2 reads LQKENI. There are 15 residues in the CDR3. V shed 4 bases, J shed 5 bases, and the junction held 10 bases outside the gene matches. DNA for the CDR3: TGTGCCAGCTCACGGGTACAGGGGTCGCCGGAGACCCAGTACTTC. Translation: CASSRVQGSPETQYF.

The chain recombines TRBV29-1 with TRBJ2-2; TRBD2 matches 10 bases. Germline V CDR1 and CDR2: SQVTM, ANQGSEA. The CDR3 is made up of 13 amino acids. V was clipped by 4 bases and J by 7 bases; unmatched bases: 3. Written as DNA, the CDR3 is TGCAGCGTTGGGGGGACTAGCGTCGGGGAGCTGTTTTTT. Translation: CSVGGTSVGELFF.

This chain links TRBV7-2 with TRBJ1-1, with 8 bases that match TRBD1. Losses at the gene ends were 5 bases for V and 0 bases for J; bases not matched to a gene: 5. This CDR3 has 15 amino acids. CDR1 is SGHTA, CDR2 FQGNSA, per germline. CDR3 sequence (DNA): TGTGCCAGCAGCGCCGGGACAGGTATGAACACTGAAGCTTTCTTT. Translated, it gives CASSAGTGMNTEAFF.

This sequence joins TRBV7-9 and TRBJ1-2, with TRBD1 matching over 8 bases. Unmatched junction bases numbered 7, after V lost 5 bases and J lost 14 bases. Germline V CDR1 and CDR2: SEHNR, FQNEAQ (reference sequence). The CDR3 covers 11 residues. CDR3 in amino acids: CASSRTGSGTF. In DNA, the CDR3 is TGTGCCAGCAGCCGGACAGGGTCGGGAACCTTC.

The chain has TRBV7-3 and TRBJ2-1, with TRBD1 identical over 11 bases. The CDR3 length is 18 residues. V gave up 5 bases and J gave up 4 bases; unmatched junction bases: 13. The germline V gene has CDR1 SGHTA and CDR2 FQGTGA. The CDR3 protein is CASSGTGGQGGPYNEQFF. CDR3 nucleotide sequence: TGTGCCAGCAGCGGCACAGGGGGACAGGGGGGACCTTACAATGAGCAGTTCTTC.

CDR3 residues: CASSPGGAGGTEAFF. CDR3 nucleotide sequence: TGTGCCAGCTCCCCTGGCGGAGCAGGGGGCACTGAAGCTTTCTTT. The gene calls are TRBV18 and TRBJ1-1, with 7 bases identical to TRBD1. The CDR3 totals 15 residues. Germline V gene sequence: CDR1 KGHSH, CDR2 LQKENI. V lost 6 bases, J lost 4 bases, and 11 bases stayed unmatched. The variable domain in full, with the rest retrieved from reference TRBV18 and TRBJ1-1, is NAGVMQNPRHLVRRRGQEARLRCSPMKGHSHVYWYRQLPEEGLKFMVYLQKENIIDESGMPKERFSAEFPKEGPSILRIQQVVRGDSAAYFCASSPGGAGGTEAFFGQGTRLTVV.

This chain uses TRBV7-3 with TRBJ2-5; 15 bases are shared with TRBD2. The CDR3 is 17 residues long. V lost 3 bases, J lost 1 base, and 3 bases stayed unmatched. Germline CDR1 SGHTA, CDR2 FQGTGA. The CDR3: CASSLGTSGGTQETQYF. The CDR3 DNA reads TGTGCCAGCAGCTTGGGGACTAGCGGGGGGACCCAAGAGACCCAGTACTTC.

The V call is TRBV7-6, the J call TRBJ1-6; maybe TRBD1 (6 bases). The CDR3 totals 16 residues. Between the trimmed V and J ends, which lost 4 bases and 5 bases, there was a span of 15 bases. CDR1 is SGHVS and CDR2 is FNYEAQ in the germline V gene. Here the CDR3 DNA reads TGTGCCAGCAGCTCCCAAACACAGGGAAATAATTCACCCCTCCACTTT. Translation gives CASSSQTQGNNSPLHF.

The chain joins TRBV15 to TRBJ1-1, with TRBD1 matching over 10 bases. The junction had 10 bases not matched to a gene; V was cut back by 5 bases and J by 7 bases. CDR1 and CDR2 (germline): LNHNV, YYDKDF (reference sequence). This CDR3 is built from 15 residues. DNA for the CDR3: TGTGCCACCAGCGAGGGACAGGGGTGGAAGATTGAAGCTTTCTTT. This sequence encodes CATSEGQGWKIEAFF.

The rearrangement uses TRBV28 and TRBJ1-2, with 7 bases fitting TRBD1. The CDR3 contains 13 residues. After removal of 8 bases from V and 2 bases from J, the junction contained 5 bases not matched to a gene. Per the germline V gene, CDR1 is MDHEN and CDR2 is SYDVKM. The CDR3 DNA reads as TGTGCCAGCGGCACAGGGGAGAACTATGGCTACACCTTC. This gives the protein CASGTGENYGYTF.

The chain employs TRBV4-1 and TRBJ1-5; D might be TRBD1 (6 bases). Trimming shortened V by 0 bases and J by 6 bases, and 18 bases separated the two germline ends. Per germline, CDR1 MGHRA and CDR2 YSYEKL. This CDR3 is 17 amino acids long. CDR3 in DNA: TGCGCCAGCAGCCAAGACCCCGCGACAGGATATGGTCAGCCCCAGCATTTT. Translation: CASSQDPATGYGQPQHF.

Written as DNA, the CDR3 is TGCAGTATGCTGAACACTGAAGCTTTCTTT. Amino acid sequence: CSMLNTEAFF. This sequence joins TRBV20-1 and TRBJ1-1, with D unresolved. V lost 8 bases and J 0 bases, leaving 4 bases between the germline ends. The CDR3 covers 10 residues. Germline CDR1 and CDR2: DFQATT and SNEGSKA (reference sequence).

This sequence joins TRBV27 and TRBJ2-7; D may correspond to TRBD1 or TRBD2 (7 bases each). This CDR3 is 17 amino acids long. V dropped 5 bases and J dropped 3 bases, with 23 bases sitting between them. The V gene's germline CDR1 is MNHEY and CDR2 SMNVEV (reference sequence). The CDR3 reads CASSHDQGRGRSYEQYF. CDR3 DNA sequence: TGTGCCAGCAGTCACGACCAGGGGAGGGGGCGAAGCTACGAGCAGTACTTC.

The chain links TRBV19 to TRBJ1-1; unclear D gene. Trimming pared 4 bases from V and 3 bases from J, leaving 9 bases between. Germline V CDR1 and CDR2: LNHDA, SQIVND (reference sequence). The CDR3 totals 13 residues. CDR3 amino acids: CASSRADDTEAFF. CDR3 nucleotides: TGTGCCAGTAGTAGGGCGGACGACACTGAAGCTTTCTTT. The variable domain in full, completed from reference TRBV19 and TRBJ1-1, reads DGGITQSPKYLFRKEGQNVTLSCEQNLNHDAMYWYRQDPGQGLRLIYYSQIVNDFQKGDIAEGYSVSREKKESFPLTVTSAQKNPTAFYLCASSRADDTEAFFGQGTRLTVV.

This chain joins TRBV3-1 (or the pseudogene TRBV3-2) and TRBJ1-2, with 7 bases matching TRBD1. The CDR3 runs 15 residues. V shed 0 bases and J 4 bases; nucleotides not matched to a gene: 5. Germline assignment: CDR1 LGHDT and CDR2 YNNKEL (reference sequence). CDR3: CASSQESGQIYGYTF. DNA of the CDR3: TGTGCCAGCAGCCAAGAATCGGGACAGATCTATGGCTACACCTTC.

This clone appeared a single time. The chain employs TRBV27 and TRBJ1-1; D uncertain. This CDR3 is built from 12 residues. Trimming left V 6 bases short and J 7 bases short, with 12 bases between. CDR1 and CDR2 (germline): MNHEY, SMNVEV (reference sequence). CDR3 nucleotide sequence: TGTGCCAGCAGAGAACACCCTAGTGAAGCTTTCTTT. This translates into CASREHPSEAFF.

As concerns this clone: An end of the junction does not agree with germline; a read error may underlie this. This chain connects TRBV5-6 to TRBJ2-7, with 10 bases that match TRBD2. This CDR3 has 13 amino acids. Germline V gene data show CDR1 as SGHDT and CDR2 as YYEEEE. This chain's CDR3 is CASSPSGGANLFF. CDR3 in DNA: TGTGCCAGCAGCCCGAGCGGGGGGGCCAATCTCTTCTTC.

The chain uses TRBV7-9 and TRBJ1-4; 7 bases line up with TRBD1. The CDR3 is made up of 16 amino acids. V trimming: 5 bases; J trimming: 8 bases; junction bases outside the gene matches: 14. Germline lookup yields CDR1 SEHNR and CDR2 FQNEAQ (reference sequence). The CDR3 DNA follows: TGTGCCAGCAGCGCCGCCTCCAGGGGGAGAGAAGAAAAACTGTTTTTT. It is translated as CASSAASRGREEKLFF.

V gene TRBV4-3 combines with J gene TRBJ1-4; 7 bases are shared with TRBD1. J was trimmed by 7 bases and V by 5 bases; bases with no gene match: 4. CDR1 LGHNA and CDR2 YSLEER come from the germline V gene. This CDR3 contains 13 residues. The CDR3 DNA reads TGCGCCAGCAGCTCGAACAGGGGTGAAAAACTGTTTTTT. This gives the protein CASSSNRGEKLFF.

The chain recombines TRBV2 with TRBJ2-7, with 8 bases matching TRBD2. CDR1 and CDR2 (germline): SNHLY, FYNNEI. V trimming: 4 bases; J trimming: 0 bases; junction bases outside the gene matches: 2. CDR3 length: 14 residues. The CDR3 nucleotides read TGTGCCAGCAGTGTCGGGGGGGGCTCCTACGAGCAGTACTTC. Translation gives CASSVGGGSYEQYF. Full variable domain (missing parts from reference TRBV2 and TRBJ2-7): EPEVTQTPSHQVTQMGQEVILRCVPISNHLYFYWYRQILGQKVEFLVSFYNNEISEKSEIFDDQFSVERPDGSNFTLKIRSTKLEDSAMYFCASSVGGGSYEQYFGPGTRLTVT.

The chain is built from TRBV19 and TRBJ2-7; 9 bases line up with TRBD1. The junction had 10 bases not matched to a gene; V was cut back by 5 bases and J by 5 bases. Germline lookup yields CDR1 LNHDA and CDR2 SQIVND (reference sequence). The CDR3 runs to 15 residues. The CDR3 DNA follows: TGTGCCAGTAGTCCCCGACAGGGGGGGCTCGACGAGCAGTACTTC. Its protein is CASSPRQGGLDEQYF.

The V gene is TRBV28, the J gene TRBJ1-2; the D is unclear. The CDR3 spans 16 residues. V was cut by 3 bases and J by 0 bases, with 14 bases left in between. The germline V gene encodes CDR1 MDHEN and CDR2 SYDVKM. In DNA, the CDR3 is TGTGCCAGCAGTTTTAGGCAGCCCAAGGCTAACTATGGCTACACCTTC. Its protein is CASSFRQPKANYGYTF.

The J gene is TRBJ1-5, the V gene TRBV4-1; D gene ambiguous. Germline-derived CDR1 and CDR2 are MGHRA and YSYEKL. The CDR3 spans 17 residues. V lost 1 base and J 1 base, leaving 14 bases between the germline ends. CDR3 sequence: CASSQGQRQLSNQPQHF. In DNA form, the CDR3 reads TGCGCCAGCAGCCAAGGGCAAAGGCAGCTAAGCAATCAGCCCCAGCATTTT.

CDR3 sequence (DNA): TGCGCCAGCAGCCAAGAGGTGTCAGTTCCTCATGGCTACACCTTC. Amino acids: CASSQEVSVPHGYTF. V and J are TRBV4-1 and TRBJ1-2; D uncertain. Germline loops: CDR1 MGHRA, CDR2 YSYEKL. The CDR3 sequence is 15 residues long. V lost 0 bases, J lost 6 bases, and 14 bases lay in between.

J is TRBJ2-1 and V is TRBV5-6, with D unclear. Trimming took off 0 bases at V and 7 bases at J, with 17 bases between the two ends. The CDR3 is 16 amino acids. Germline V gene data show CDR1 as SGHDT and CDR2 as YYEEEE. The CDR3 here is CASSLAGSGFPNEQFF. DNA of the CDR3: TGTGCCAGCAGCTTGGCCGGCTCAGGCTTCCCAAATGAGCAGTTCTTC.